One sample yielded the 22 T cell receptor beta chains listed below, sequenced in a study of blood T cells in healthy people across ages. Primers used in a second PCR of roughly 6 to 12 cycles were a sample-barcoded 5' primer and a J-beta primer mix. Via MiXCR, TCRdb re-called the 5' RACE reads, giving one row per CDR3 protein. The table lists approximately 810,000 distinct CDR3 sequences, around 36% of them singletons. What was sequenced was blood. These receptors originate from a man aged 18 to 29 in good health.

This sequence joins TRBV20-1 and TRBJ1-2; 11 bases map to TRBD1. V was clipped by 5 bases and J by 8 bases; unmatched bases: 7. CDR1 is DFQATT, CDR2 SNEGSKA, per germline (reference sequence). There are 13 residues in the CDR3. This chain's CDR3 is CSAPGQGVGGYTF. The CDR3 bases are TGCAGTGCTCCGGGACAGGGGGTGGGCGGCTACACCTTC.

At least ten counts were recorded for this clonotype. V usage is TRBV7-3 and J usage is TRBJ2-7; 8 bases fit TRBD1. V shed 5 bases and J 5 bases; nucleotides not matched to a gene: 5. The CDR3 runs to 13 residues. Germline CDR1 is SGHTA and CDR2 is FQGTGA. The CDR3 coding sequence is TGTGCCAGCAGCCCAAGGGACAGGCACGAGCAGTACTTC. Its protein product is CASSPRDRHEQYF.

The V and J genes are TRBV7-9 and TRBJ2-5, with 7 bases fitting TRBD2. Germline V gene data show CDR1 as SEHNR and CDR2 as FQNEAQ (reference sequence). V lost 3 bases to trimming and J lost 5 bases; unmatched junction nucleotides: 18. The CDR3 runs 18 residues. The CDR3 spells CASSFAPSGEEPWETQYF. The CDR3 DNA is TGTGCCAGCAGCTTCGCTCCTAGCGGAGAAGAGCCTTGGGAGACCCAGTACTTC.

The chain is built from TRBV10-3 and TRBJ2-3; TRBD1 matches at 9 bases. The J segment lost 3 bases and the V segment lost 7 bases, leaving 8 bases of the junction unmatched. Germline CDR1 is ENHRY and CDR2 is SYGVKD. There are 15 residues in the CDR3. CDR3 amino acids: CAITCGGTGTDTQYF. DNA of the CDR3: TGTGCCATCACCTGCGGCGGGACAGGGACAGATACGCAGTATTTT.

The CDR3 loop reads CASSTETTGVDNEQFF. The CDR3 DNA reads as TGCGCCAGCAGCACCGAAACGACTGGGGTCGACAATGAGCAGTTCTTC. V and J are TRBV5-1 and TRBJ2-1; D remains unclear. Per germline, CDR1 SGHRS and CDR2 YFSETQ. The CDR3 is made up of 16 amino acids. Trimming shortened V by 4 bases and J by 5 bases, and 19 bases separated the two germline ends.

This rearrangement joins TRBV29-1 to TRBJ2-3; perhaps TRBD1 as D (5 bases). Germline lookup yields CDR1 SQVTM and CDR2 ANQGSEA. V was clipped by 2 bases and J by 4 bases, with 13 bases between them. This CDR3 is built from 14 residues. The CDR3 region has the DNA TGCAGCGTTGAATGGGCAGGGTTTCCAGATACGCAGTATTTT. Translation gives CSVEWAGFPDTQYF.

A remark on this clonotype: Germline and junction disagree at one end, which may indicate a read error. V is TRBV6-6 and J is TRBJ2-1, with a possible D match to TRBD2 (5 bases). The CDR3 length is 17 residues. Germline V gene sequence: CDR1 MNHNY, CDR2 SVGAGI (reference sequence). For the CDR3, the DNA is TGTGCCTGCAGTTACTCGATGGGAGAGAGCTCCTACAATGAGCAGTTCTTC. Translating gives CACSYSMGESSYNEQFF.

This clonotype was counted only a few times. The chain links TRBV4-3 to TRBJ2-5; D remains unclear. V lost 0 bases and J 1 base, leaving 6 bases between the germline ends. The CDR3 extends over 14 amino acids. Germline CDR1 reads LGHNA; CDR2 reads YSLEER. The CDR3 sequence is CASSQDGLQETQYF. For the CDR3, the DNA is TGCGCCAGCAGCCAAGACGGGCTCCAAGAGACCCAGTACTTC.

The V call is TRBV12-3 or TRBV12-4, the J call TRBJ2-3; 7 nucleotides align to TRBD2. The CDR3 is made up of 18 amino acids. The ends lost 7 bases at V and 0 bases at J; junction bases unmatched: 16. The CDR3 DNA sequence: TGTGCCAGCACTCCCGAGGTCGGACTAGGAGGTAGCACAGATACGCAGTATTTT. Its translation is CASTPEVGLGGSTDTQYF.

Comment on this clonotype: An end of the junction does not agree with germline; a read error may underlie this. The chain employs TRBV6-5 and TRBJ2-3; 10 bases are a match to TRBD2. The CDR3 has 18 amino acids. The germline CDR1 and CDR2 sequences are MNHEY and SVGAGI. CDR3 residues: CVSSSLAGGTGGTDTQYF. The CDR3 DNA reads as TGTGTCAGCAGTTCATTAGCGGGAGGCACGGGGGGCACAGATACGCAGTATTTT.

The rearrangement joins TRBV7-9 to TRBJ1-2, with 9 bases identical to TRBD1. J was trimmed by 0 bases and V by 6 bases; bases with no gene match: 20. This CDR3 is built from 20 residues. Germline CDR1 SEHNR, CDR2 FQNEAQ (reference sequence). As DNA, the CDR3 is TGTGCCAGCAGACGTATACCGGGACAGGGAAGAAAGGAGGCTAACTATGGCTACACCTTC. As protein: CASRRIPGQGRKEANYGYTF.

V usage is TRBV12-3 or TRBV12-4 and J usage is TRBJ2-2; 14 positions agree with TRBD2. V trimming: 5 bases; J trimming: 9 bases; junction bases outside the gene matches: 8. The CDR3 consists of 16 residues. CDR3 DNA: TGTGCCAGCAGTGGCCAGACTAGCGGGGGGGGCAGGGAGCTGTTTTTT. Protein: CASSGQTSGGGRELFF.

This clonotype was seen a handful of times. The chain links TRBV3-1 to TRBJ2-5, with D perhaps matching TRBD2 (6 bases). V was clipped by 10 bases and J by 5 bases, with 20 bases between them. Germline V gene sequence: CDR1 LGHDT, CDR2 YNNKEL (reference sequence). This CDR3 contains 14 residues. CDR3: CATFVDYPTETQYF. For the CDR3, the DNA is TGTGCCACCTTCGTGGACTACCCAACGGAGACCCAGTACTTC.

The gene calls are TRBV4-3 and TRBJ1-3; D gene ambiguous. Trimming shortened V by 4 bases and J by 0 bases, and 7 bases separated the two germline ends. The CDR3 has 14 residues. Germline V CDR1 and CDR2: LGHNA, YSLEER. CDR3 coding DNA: TGCGCCAGCAGCCCCACAATCTCTGGAAACACCATATATTTT. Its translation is CASSPTISGNTIYF.

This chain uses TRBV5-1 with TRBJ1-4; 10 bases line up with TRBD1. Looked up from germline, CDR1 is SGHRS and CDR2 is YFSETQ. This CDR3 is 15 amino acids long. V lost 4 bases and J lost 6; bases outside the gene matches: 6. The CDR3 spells CASSRGTGADEKLFF. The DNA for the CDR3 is TGCGCCAGCAGCCGAGGGACAGGGGCGGATGAAAAACTGTTTTTT.

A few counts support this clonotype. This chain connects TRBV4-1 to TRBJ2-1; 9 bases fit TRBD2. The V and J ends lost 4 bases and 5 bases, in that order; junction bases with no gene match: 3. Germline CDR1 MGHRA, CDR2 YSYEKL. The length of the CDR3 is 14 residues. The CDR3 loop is CASSRSSGDNEQFF. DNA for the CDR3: TGCGCCAGCAGCCGGTCTAGCGGGGACAATGAGCAGTTCTTC.

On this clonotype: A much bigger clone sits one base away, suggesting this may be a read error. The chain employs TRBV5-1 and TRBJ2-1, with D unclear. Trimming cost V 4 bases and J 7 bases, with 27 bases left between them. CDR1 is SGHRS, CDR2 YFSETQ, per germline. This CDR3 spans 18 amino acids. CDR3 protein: CASSGPDIVGSSPNEQFF. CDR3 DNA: TGCGCCAGCAGCGGGCCTGACATTGTTGGATCATCTCCAAATGAGCAGTTCTTC.

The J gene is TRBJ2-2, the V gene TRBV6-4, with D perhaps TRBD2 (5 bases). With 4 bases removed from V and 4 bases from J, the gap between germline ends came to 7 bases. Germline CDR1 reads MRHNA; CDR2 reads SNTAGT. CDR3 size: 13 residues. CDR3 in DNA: TGTGCCAGCAGTGGGGAGATCACCGGGGAGCTGTTTTTT. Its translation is CASSGEITGELFF.

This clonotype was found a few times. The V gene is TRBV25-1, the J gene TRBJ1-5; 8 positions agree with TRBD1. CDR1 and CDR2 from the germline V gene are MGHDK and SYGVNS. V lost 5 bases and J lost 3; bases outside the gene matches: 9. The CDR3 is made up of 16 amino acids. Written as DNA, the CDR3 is TGTGCCAGCAGTCCCTCCGACAGGGGCCTCAATCAGCCCCAGCATTTT. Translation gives CASSPSDRGLNQPQHF.

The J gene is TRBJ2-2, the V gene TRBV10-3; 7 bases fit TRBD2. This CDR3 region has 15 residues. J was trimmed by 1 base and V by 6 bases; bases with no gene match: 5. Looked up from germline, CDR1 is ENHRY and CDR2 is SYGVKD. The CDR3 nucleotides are TGTGCCATCAGCCCAGGACTAGTGAACACCGGGGAGCTGTTTTTT. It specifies CAISPGLVNTGELFF.

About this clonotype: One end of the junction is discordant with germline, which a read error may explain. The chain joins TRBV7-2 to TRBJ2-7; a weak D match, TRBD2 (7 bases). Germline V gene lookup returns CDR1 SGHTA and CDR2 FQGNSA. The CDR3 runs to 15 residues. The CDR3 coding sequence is TGTGTCAGCAGCTTATCGCAGGGGACTACGGACGAGCAGTACTTC. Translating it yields CVSSLSQGTTDEQYF. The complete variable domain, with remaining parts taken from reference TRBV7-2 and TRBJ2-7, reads GAGVSQSPSNKVTEKGKDVELRCDPISGHTALYWYRQSLGQGLEFLIYFQGNSAPDKSGLPSDRFSAERTGGSVSTLTIQRTQQEDSAVYLCVSSLSQGTTDEQYFGPGTRLTVT.

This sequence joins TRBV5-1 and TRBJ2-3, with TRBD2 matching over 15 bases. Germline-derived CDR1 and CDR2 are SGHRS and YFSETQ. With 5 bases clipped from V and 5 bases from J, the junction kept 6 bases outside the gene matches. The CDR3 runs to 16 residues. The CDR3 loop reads CASSGLAGGPKDTQYF. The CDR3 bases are TGCGCCAGCAGTGGACTAGCGGGGGGGCCGAAAGATACGCAGTATTTT.